Presented here are 2 T cell receptor beta chains from one specimen sequenced in a study of T cells in Graves' hyperthyroidism and ophthalmopathy (dated by TCRdb to the late 2010s). Receptor amplification or capture employed multiplex PCR. Sequencing took place on an Illumina HiSeq 2000. The TCR beta CDR3 regions were amplified from RNA transcripts. The TCR CDR3 was subjected to a first round of RT-PCR using the HTBI primer set and the Qiagen OneStep RT-PCR kit. The public reads were reanalyzed by TCRdb: fastp trimming at Q25, MiXCR alignment, in-frame beta chains only. Rows are combined by CDR3 protein, so each entry shows the most common genes and DNA. A total of about 340,000 distinct CDR3 sequences appear in this sample, roughly a fifth of them only once. Roughly 52% of the sample comes from the top ten. Sequences were obtained from blood. The receptors come from a woman aged 45-65 years with Graves' hyperthyroidism.

The chain recombines TRBV29-1 with TRBJ2-7; 8 bases are a match to TRBD1. Trimming took 6 bases from V and 0 from J; bases not matched to a gene: 7. CDR1 and CDR2 from the germline V gene are SQVTM and ANQGSEA. The CDR3 has 14 residues. The CDR3 nucleotides read TGCAGCGTCTCGAGGACAGGGAGCTCCTACGAGCAGTACTTC. Translated, it gives CSVSRTGSSYEQYF.

This chain connects TRBV7-6 to TRBJ2-3, with TRBD2 matching 13 bases. Germline V gene lookup returns CDR1 SGHVS and CDR2 FNYEAQ. The CDR3 consists of 17 residues. Unmatched junction bases numbered 1, after V lost 1 base and J lost 0 bases. CDR3 nucleotide sequence: TGTGCCAGCAGCTTAGTGGGACTAGCGGGGAGCACAGATACGCAGTATTTT. Its translation: CASSLVGLAGSTDTQYF.